The rows below give T cell receptor beta chains drawn from one sample of a study of metastatic and nonmetastatic thyroid tumors. MiXCR reprocessed the PCR reads for TCRdb. The top ten hold 5.4% of the sample, which has around 23,000 clones, about 30% seen once. The sample comprised tumor tissue. Receptors were obtained from a female donor with papillary thyroid cancer or a benign thyroid nodule (not recorded which). Some clones in this sample may be carry-over from other donors' samples. Each CDR3 is given with its conserved first and last residue. D genes are given only for firm matches. A clone size is listed for some rows: how often the clone was seen (once, few, many), or a class if it is expanded.

v_call	cdr3_length	d_call	clone_size	j_call	cdr3_nt	cdr3_aa
TRBV20-1	12	-	-	TRBJ2-7	TGCAGTGCTAGAGTCCCTACCTACGAGCAGTACTTC	CSARVPTYEQYF
TRBV7-9	13	-	few	TRBJ1-1	TGTGCCAGCGCCGGCCCCGATAACACTGAAGCTTTCTTT	CASAGPDNTEAFF
TRBV29-1	13	-	many	TRBJ1-2	TGCAGCGTTAAGTTTTCGTCCTATTATGGCTACACCTTC	CSVKFSSYYGYTF
TRBV27	16	TRBD1	medium-sized	TRBJ1-2	TGTGCCAGCAGTTCTCCCTCCGGGACAGGGGGGCCTGGCTACACCTTC	CASSSPSGTGGPGYTF
TRBV5-1	15	-	-	TRBJ2-5	TGCGCCAGCAGCTTTTTATCGGAGGGGCAAGAGACCCAGTACTTC	CASSFLSEGQETQYF
TRBV5-1	13	-	once	TRBJ1-1	TGCGCCAGCAGCCGGGTTGTGTCGTCTGAAGCTTTCTTT	CASSRVVSSEAFF
TRBV6-6	16	-	-	TRBJ1-4	TGTGCCAGCAGTTACCCTCATGGTCTATCTATAGAAAAACTGTTTTTT	CASSYPHGLSIEKLFF
TRBV6-1	14	-	medium-sized	TRBJ2-7	TGTGCCGTCTCCCCCGGGCGGGCCACCTACGAGCAGTACTTC	CAVSPGRATYEQYF
TRBV12-3/TRBV12-4	14	TRBD1	-	TRBJ1-5	TGTGCCAGCAGTGCGACAGGGAAAAATCAGCACCAGAATTTT	CASSATGKNQHQNF
TRBV11-2	14	TRBD1	-	TRBJ1-2	TGTGCCAGCAGCTCTCAACAGGGGGCGGAGGGCTACACCTTC	CASSSQQGAEGYTF
TRBV5-1	13	-	many	TRBJ1-5	TGCGCCAGCAGGGTGGACAGAAATCAGCCCCAGCATTTT	CASRVDRNQPQHF
TRBV20-1	14	-	many	TRBJ2-7	TGCAGTGCTAGAGGAATTAGCGTCTCCTACGAGCAGTACTTC	CSARGISVSYEQYF
TRBV5-1	14	-	medium-sized	TRBJ1-2	TGCGCCAGCAGCAGGGTCGGAGAAAACTATGGCTACACCTTC	CASSRVGENYGYTF
TRBV7-6	15	-	medium-sized	TRBJ2-3	TGTGCCAGCAGTATGGCGGAGGGGCGGTCAGATACGCAGTATTTT	CASSMAEGRSDTQYF
TRBV20-1	16	TRBD1	medium-sized	TRBJ1-2	TGCAGTGCTAGGTCCGGGACAGGGGAGTGGGGCTATGGCTACACCTTC	CSARSGTGEWGYGYTF
TRBV5-4	15	TRBD1	medium-sized	TRBJ2-1	TGTGCCAGCAGCTTGGGTGGGACAGGGCTTAATGAGCAGTTCTTC	CASSLGGTGLNEQFF
TRBV20-1	13	TRBD1	once	TRBJ1-2	TGCAGTGCTAGCGTCACAGGGGGCTATGGCTACACCTTC	CSASVTGGYGYTF
TRBV18	18	TRBD2	many	TRBJ2-3	TGTGCCAGCTCACCTATTCTAGCGGGGGGCCCCGGCACAGATACGCAGTATTTT	CASSPILAGGPGTDTQYF
TRBV6-1	11	TRBD1	medium-sized	TRBJ2-7	TGTGCCAGCAGACAGGGGTACGAGCAGTACTTC	CASRQGYEQYF
TRBV4-1	15	-	many	TRBJ1-5	TGCGCCAGCAGCCAAGATCGAACAGGGAGGTGGCCCCAGCATTTT	CASSQDRTGRWPQHF
TRBV28	12	TRBD1	many	TRBJ1-1	TGTGCCAGCAGCCGACAGGGGACTGAAGCTTTCTTT	CASSRQGTEAFF
TRBV4-3	14	-	few	TRBJ1-5	TGCGCCAGCAGCCAAGACCCCAGCAATCAGCCCCAGCATTTT	CASSQDPSNQPQHF
TRBV19	13	-	few	TRBJ1-1	TGTGCCAGTAGTATTACAGAAAACACTGAAGCTTTCTTT	CASSITENTEAFF
TRBV29-1	15	TRBD2	many	TRBJ2-3	TGCAGCGTTGAATTCGGGGGGAAGGTCACAGATACGCAGTATTTT	CSVEFGGKVTDTQYF
TRBV19	15	-	medium-sized	TRBJ1-3	TGTGCCAGTAGTATTATTGGAACAGAGGGAAACACCATATATTTT	CASSIIGTEGNTIYF
TRBV12-3/TRBV12-4	13	-	few	TRBJ1-2	TGTGCCAGCAGCGGACAGCGGAAGGGTGGCTACACCTTC	CASSGQRKGGYTF
TRBV5-1	14	-	medium-sized	TRBJ1-5	TGCGCCAGCAGCCCGGAAGGGTTCAATCAGCCCCAGCATTTT	CASSPEGFNQPQHF
TRBV7-8	15	TRBD1	medium-sized	TRBJ1-6	TGTGCCAGCAGCTTTGGGGACAGTTATAATTCACCCCTCCACTTT	CASSFGDSYNSPLHF
TRBV12-3/TRBV12-4	14	-	few	TRBJ2-3	TGTGCCAGCGGAGGACGGACAGTCGCAGATACGCAGTATTTT	CASGGRTVADTQYF
TRBV5-4	15	-	many	TRBJ2-3	TGTGCCAGCAGCTTGGTAGGGGCTAGCACAGATACGCAGTATTTT	CASSLVGASTDTQYF
TRBV30	14	TRBD1	many	TRBJ1-2	TGTGCCTGGACGGTCCAGGGGGCGGACTATGGCTACACCTTC	CAWTVQGADYGYTF
TRBV6-1	14	TRBD2	many	TRBJ2-7	TGTGCCAGCAGACTAGCGGGGGGGGTTGGCGAGCAGTACTTC	CASRLAGGVGEQYF
TRBV28	18	TRBD1	-	TRBJ1-5	TGTGCCAGCAGCCGGGGGTGGGGGTCGACAGGGGGCCTTCAGCCCCAGCATTTT	CASSRGWGSTGGLQPQHF
TRBV20-1	14	TRBD1	many	TRBJ1-5	TGCAGTGCTCACACAGGGGAGTGGAATCAGCCCCAGCATTTT	CSAHTGEWNQPQHF
TRBV4-1	15	-	many	TRBJ1-6	TGCGCCAGCAGCCTACAGGGACCGAGTAATTCACCCCTCCACTTT	CASSLQGPSNSPLHF
TRBV27	16	TRBD2	few	TRBJ2-7	TGTGCCAGCAGCATCCTAGCGGGAGGGATCAGCTACGAGCAGTACTTC	CASSILAGGISYEQYF
TRBV6-5	17	-	medium-sized	TRBJ2-1	TGTGCCAGCTCCCCGTATAGCCAGGGATTCAACAACAATGAGCAGTTCTTC	CASSPYSQGFNNNEQFF
TRBV11-2	16	-	once	TRBJ1-6	TGTGCCAGCAACCTGTATGGGGGGGATAATAATTCACCCCTCCACTTT	CASNLYGGDNNSPLHF
TRBV11-2	16	TRBD1	-	TRBJ2-1	TGTGCCAGCAGCTTAGAACAGGGGAGCTCCTACAATGAGCAGTTCTTC	CASSLEQGSSYNEQFF
TRBV6-2/TRBV6-3	15	-	few	TRBJ1-2	TGTGCCAGCAGGGGGGCAGGGTATCTAGGCTATGGCTGCACCTTC	CASRGAGYLGYGCTF
TRBV3-1	15	-	-	TRBJ2-7	TGTGCCAGCAGCCAGGGTATTGGGGGGGCGGTGGAGCAGTACTTC	CASSQGIGGAVEQYF
TRBV18	13	TRBD1	-	TRBJ1-2	TGTGCCAGCTCACCGGGACAGGTCTTGGGCTACACCTTC	CASSPGQVLGYTF
TRBV30	16	-	many	TRBJ1-5	TGTGCCTGGAGTTCCGACAGAGGGGGTGGAGGACAGCCCCAGCATTTT	CAWSSDRGGGGQPQHF
TRBV12-3/TRBV12-4	19	-	-	TRBJ2-3	TGTGCCAGCAGTTATAGCCACCGGAGACTATCCCTCGGCCCGGATACGCAGTATTTT	CASSYSHRRLSLGPDTQYF
TRBV6-1	12	-	many	TRBJ1-1	TGTGCCAGCAGCTTAAATAGGGGGAGAGCTTTCTTT	CASSLNRGRAFF
TRBV6-4	14	TRBD1	medium-sized	TRBJ2-1	TGTGCCAGCAGTGACGGGACAGGGGGCAATGAGCAGTTCTTC	CASSDGTGGNEQFF
TRBV4-1	15	-	many	TRBJ1-6	TGCGCCAGCAGCCAGGAAACAGGGTTGAATTCACCCCTCCACTTT	CASSQETGLNSPLHF
TRBV20-1	14	TRBD2	-	TRBJ2-7	TGCAGTGCTAGATACCCTAGCGGGAGCTACGAGCAGTACTTC	CSARYPSGSYEQYF
TRBV29-1	14	-	many	TRBJ2-3	TGCAGCGTTGAAGATCAGCCAGCCTCAGATACGCAGTATTTT	CSVEDQPASDTQYF
TRBV20-1	13	TRBD1	medium-sized	TRBJ1-5	TGCAGTGCCGAAGGACAGGGCCATCAGCCCCAGCATTTT	CSAEGQGHQPQHF
TRBV5-1	13	-	many	TRBJ2-7	TGCGCCAGCAGCTTGGCTGGTAGCGACGAGCAGTACTTC	CASSLAGSDEQYF
TRBV20-1	13	TRBD1	-	TRBJ2-7	TGCAGTGCAAAGGGACAGGGGGCCTACGAGCAGTACTTC	CSAKGQGAYEQYF
TRBV5-8	14	TRBD2	medium-sized	TRBJ2-7	TGTGCCAGCAGCAGTAGCGGGGGCTCCTACGAGCAGTACTTC	CASSSSGGSYEQYF
TRBV5-1	14	-	-	TRBJ2-5	TGCGCCAGCAGCTTGGGGAATGGGGAGGACACCCAGTACTTC	CASSLGNGEDTQYF
TRBV20-1	16	-	medium-sized	TRBJ2-7	TGCAGTGCTAGAGATTTCGGGGACACCGAGCGGGGCGAGCAGTACTTC	CSARDFGDTERGEQYF
TRBV7-9	11	-	many	TRBJ2-5	TGTGCCAGCAGCGATCAAGAGACCCAGTACTTC	CASSDQETQYF
TRBV12-3/TRBV12-4	15	-	many	TRBJ2-5	TGTGCCAGCAGTTTAGGGGTCGAGCTCCAAGAGACCCAGTACTTC	CASSLGVELQETQYF